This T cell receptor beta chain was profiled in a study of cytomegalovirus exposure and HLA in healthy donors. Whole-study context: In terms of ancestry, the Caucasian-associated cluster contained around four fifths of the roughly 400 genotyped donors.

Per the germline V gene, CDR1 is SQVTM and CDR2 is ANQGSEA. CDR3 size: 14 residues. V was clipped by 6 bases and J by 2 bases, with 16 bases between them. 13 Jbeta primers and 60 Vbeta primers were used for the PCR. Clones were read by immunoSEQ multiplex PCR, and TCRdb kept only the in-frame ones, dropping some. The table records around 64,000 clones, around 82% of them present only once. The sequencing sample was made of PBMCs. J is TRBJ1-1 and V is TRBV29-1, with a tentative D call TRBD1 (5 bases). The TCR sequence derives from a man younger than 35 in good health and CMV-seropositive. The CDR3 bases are TGCAGCGTCAAGGGACTATCAGACAACACTGAAGCTTTCTTT. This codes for CSVKGLSDNTEAFF.